A selection of T cell receptor beta chains follows, all from one sample in a study of T cell clones after liver transplantation. TCRdb keeps only in-frame clones here, not all; method: immunoSEQ multiplex PCR. Here the sample spans more than 95,000 clones, approximately 78% being singletons. The specimen was CD4+ T cells from blood, collected before liver transplant. All receptors come from a human donor who received a liver transplant. Both conserved end residues are part of each CDR3. The D gene is left open where the match is weak. Size is stated for part of the rows, as once, few or many counts, or as a class when the clone is expanded.

CDR3 DNA	CDR3 protein	V gene	clone size	J gene	D gene
TGTGCCAGCAGCTTTACTAGCGGCACAGGCGCCGGGGAGCTGTTTTTT	CASSFTSGTGAGELFF	TRBV7-2	.	TRBJ2-2	TRBD2
TGTGCCAGCAGCCCCGGTGGAGGGGGCAACACCGGGGAGCTGTTTTTT	CASSPGGGGNTGELFF	TRBV28	once	TRBJ2-2	.
TGTGCCAGCAGTGACCCCGGACAGGGAGGTGGCTACACCTTC	CASSDPGQGGGYTF	TRBV6-4	once	TRBJ1-2	TRBD1
TGTGCCAGCAGTCGACGTGGGAACACTGAAGCTTTCTTT	CASSRRGNTEAFF	TRBV6-5	.	TRBJ1-1	.
TGTGCCAGCAGCAGAGGGGATCATCTAAACAATGAGCAGTTCTTC	CASSRGDHLNNEQFF	TRBV11-2	.	TRBJ2-1	.
TGTGCCAGCAGCCTAACGGACTTTCAAGAGACCCAGTACTTC	CASSLTDFQETQYF	TRBV7-2	.	TRBJ2-5	.
TGTGCCAGCAGCTCTAGACAGGGGGCTGTGGGAAGGACTGAAGCTTTCTTT	CASSSRQGAVGRTEAFF	TRBV7-2	.	TRBJ1-1	TRBD1
TGCAGTTCCCGATCCACAGATACGCAGTATTTT	CSSRSTDTQYF	TRBV20-1	.	TRBJ2-3	.
TGTGCCAGCAGTGACATCGGACAGGGGACGGGCTACACCTTC	CASSDIGQGTGYTF	TRBV6-4	few	TRBJ1-2	TRBD1
TGTGCCAGTAGCCTAGGGGGGATCACAGATACGCAGTATTTT	CASSLGGITDTQYF	TRBV19	.	TRBJ2-3	.
TGTGCCACCCTTAGCTCCTGGGGGAACACTGAAGCTTTCTTT	CATLSSWGNTEAFF	TRBV6-1	.	TRBJ1-1	.
TGTGCCAGCAGTGAGCTAGGCCACGAGCAGTACTTC	CASSELGHEQYF	TRBV25-1	.	TRBJ2-7	.
TGTGCCAGCAGCCAAGATTCACGATGGGGGGCCAACGTCCTGACTTTC	CASSQDSRWGANVLTF	TRBV4-2	.	TRBJ2-6	.
TGTGCCACCGCGGGGGGCGTTGGTGGCTACACCTTC	CATAGGVGGYTF	TRBV7-6	few	TRBJ1-2	.
TGTGCCAGCAGACGCCTCTCTCAACTAGCCAAAAACATTCAGTACTTC	CASRRLSQLAKNIQYF	TRBV2	few	TRBJ2-4	.
TGTGCCAGCAGTTACGCCCGCGGCCACGGCGAGCAGTACTTC	CASSYARGHGEQYF	TRBV6-5	.	TRBJ2-7	.
TGTGCCAGCAGCTTCTTACCGTCCAATAATTCACCCCTCCACTTT	CASSFLPSNNSPLHF	TRBV7-9	.	TRBJ1-6	.
TGTGCCAGCAGTTTAGCACCGAATAATTCACCCCTCCACTTT	CASSLAPNNSPLHF	TRBV27	.	TRBJ1-6	.
TGTGCCAGCTCACCAGAGGGGACATATGATTCACCCCTCCACTTT	CASSPEGTYDSPLHF	TRBV18	.	TRBJ1-6	.
TGTGCCAGCAGTTCCAGCGGGAGCGGAAATACGCAGTATTTT	CASSSSGSGNTQYF	TRBV27	.	TRBJ2-3	TRBD2
TGTGCCAGTAGCAGGACGACTAGCGGGGAAGAGACCCAGTACTTC	CASSRTTSGEETQYF	TRBV19	.	TRBJ2-5	TRBD2
TGTGCCAGCAGCTTGCAGTCCGGAATTAATGAAAAACTGTTTTTT	CASSLQSGINEKLFF	TRBV5-5	.	TRBJ1-4	.
TGTGCCAGCAGCTTAGAGGTCTGGCAGGGCAGGAGGACCGGGGAGCTGTTTTTT	CASSLEVWQGRRTGELFF	TRBV7-6	.	TRBJ2-2	.
TGCGCCAGCAGGGACTTAAAACAGGGGAATAATGAAAAACTGTTTTTT	CASRDLKQGNNEKLFF	TRBV10-2	.	TRBJ1-4	TRBD1
TGCGCCAGCAGCCAAGGGGACGCCGACTACGAGCAGTACTTC	CASSQGDADYEQYF	TRBV4-3	.	TRBJ2-7	.
TGTGCCTGGAGGGGGGGAACCACTGAAGCTTTCTTT	CAWRGGTTEAFF	TRBV30	.	TRBJ1-1	.
TGCGCCAGCAGCTTGATCGGCGGGGGGGCCCCTGAGACCCAGTACTTC	CASSLIGGGAPETQYF	TRBV5-1	.	TRBJ2-5	TRBD2
TGCAGCGGGGGGACAGGGATGAACTATGGCTACACCTTC	CSGGTGMNYGYTF	TRBV29-1	.	TRBJ1-2	TRBD1
TGTGCCTGGAGTGTATTGGGGACTAAAGGCTACACCTTC	CAWSVLGTKGYTF	TRBV30	.	TRBJ1-2	.
TGTGCCAGCTCACCGGAGGGTTTGGGAAGCAATCAGCCCCAGCATTTT	CASSPEGLGSNQPQHF	TRBV18	.	TRBJ1-5	.
TGTGCCAGCAGCTCCACCGCAGGACAGTACTCCTACAATGAGCAGTTCTTC	CASSSTAGQYSYNEQFF	TRBV7-2	once	TRBJ2-1	.
TGCGCCAGCAGCTTGGGCGCCAACACTGAAGCTTTCTTT	CASSLGANTEAFF	TRBV5-1	.	TRBJ1-1	.
TGTGCCATCAGTAAGGGCTCCTACGAGCAGTACTTC	CAISKGSYEQYF	TRBV10-3	.	TRBJ2-7	.
TGTGCCAGCAGCTTAGAGAGGGCGCGAGGCTACACCTTC	CASSLERARGYTF	TRBV7-2	.	TRBJ1-2	.
TGTGCCAGCAGCAAAAGACTACTTCGCGACGAGCAGTACTTC	CASSKRLLRDEQYF	TRBV21-1	.	TRBJ2-7	.
TGTGCCAGCTCACCGCTCGGGACTAGCGAGACAGATACGCAGTATTTT	CASSPLGTSETDTQYF	TRBV18	.	TRBJ2-3	TRBD2
TGCGCCAGCAGCTTGGTGGACAGCGCCTACAATGAGCAGTTCTTC	CASSLVDSAYNEQFF	TRBV5-1	once	TRBJ2-1	.
TGTGCCAGCTCACTGGGTAACAAAGAGACCCAGTACTTC	CASSLGNKETQYF	TRBV18	.	TRBJ2-5	.
TGTGCCAGCAGCCGTAGCGGGGGGGAACCCTCCTACGAGCAGTACTTC	CASSRSGGEPSYEQYF	TRBV7-2	once	TRBJ2-7	TRBD2
TGTGCCAGCACCGACAGGGTCTCCGGAAACACCATATATTTT	CASTDRVSGNTIYF	TRBV6-5	.	TRBJ1-3	TRBD1
TGTGCCAGCAGCCCAGACAGGGGGCGTGATACGCAGTATTTT	CASSPDRGRDTQYF	TRBV7-3	.	TRBJ2-3	TRBD1